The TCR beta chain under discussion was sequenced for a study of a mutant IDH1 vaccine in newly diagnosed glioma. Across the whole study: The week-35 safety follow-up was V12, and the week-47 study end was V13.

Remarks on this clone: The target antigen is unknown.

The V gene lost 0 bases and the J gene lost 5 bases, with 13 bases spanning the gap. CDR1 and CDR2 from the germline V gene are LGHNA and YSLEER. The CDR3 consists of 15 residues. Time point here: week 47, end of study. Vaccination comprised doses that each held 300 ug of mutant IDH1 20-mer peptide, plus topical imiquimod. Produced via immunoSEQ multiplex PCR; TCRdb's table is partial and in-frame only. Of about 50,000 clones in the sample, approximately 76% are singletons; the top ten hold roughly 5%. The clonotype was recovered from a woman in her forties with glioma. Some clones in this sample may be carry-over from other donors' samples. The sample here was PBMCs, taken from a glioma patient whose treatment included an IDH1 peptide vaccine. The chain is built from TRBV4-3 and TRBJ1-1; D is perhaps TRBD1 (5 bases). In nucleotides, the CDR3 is TGCGCCAGCAGCCAAGATTTGGGGCTGAGGACTGAAGCTTTCTTT. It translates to CASSQDLGLRTEAFF.